This T cell receptor beta chain was retrieved from a study of CD8+CD57+ T cells in acquired aplastic anemia. Genomic DNA acted as the template from which TCR beta VDJ combination and CDR3 sequence profiling were carried out. TCRdb fed the reads into MiXCR, producing one record per CDR3 protein. The sample has some 280,000 distinct CDR3 sequences, about 56% seen once. Germline V lookup: CDR1 DFQATT, CDR2 SNEGSKA (reference sequence). This CDR3 contains 15 residues. With V trimmed by 0 bases and J by 7 bases, 8 bases remained unmatched. Sequenced material: sorted CD4+, CD8+, or CD8+CD57+ T cells (not recorded which) from PBMCs. The rearrangement uses TRBV20-1 and TRBJ2-1; TRBD2 agrees at 8 bases. The receptor was isolated from a human donor with severe aplastic anemia or a healthy control (not recorded which). CDR3 region: CSARDLTGGVNEQFF. CDR3 bases: TGCAGTGCTAGAGATTTGACGGGAGGGGTTAATGAGCAGTTCTTC.